A single count supports the clone carrying this T cell receptor (beta chain). Per the germline V gene, CDR1 is SGDLS and CDR2 is YYNGEE. With 3 bases clipped from V and 1 base from J, the junction kept 5 bases outside the gene matches. The CDR3 is made up of 16 amino acids. These data come from a study of preoperative IRX-2 immunotherapy in early breast cancer. The treatment is: preoperative locoregional IRX-2 cytokine immunotherapy. Preoperative locoregional IRX-2 cytokine immunotherapy was tested in the phase Ib source study. TCRdb's copy holds only in-frame clones and misses some; the assay was immunoSEQ multiplex PCR. The sample lists more than 20,000 clones, 80% to 90% occurring once.

The material was tumor tissue, obtained after IRX-2 immunotherapy. The receptor's source is a human donor with breast cancer. The rearrangement joins TRBV9 to TRBJ2-1, with 9 bases matching TRBD2. CDR3 protein: CASSARGGVSYNEQFF. The CDR3 DNA is TGTGCCAGCAGCGCGCGCGGGGGGGTGTCCTACAATGAGCAGTTCTTC.